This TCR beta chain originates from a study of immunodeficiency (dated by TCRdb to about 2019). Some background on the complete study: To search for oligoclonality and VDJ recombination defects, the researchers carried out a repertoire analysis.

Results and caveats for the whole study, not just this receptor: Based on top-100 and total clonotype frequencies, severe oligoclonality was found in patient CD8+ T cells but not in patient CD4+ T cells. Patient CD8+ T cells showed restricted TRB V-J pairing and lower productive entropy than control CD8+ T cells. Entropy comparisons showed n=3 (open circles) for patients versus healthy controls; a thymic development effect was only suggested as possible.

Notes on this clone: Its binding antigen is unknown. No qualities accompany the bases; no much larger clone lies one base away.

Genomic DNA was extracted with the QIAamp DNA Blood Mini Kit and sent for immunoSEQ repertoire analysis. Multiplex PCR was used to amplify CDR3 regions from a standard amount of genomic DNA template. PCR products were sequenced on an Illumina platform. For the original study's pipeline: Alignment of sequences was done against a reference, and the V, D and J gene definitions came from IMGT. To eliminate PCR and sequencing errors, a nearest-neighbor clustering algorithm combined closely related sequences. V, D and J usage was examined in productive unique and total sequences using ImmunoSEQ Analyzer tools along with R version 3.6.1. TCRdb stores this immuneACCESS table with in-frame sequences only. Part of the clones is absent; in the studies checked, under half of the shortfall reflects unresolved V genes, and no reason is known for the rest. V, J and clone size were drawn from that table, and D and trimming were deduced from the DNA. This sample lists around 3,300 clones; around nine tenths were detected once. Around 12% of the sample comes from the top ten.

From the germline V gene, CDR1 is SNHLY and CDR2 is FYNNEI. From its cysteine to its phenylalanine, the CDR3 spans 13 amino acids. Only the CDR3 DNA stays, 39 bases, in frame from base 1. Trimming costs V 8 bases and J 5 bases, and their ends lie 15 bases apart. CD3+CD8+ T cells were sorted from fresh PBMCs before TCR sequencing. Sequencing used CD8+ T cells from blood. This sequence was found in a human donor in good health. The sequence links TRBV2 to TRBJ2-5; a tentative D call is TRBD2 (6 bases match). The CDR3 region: CASRTTGGETQYF. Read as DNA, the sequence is TGTGCCAGCCGGACTACAGGTGGGGAGACCCAGTACTTC.